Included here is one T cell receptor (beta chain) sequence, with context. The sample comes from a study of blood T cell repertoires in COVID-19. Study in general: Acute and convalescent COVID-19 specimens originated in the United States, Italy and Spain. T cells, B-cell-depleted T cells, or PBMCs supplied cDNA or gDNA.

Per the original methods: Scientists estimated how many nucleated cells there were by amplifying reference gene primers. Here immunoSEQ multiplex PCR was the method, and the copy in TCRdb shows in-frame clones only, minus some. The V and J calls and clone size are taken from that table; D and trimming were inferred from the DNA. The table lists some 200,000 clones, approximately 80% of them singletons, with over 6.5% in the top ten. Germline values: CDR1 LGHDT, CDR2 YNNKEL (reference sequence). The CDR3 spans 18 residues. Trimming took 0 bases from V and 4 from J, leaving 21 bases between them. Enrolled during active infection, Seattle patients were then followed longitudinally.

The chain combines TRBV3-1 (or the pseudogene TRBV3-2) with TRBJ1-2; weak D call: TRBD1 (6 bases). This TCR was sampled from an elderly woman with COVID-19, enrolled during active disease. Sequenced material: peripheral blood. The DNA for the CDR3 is TGTGCCAGCAGCCAAGAGTCGAATTGGGACACCCGGAGCTATGGCTACACCTTC. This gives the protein CASSQESNWDTRSYGYTF.